The 7 T cell receptor beta chains below all came from one sample that was sequenced in a study of identical twins. Each CDR3 protein is one row after TCRdb ran MiXCR on the 5' RACE reads. The sample has 450,000 or so distinct CDR3 sequences; 20% to 25% are singletons. These data are also associated with another study on T cells expressing NK-cell markers.

The sequenced material came from CD4+ T cells sorted from blood. These receptors all come from a woman between 18 and 29 years old in good health.

The chain uses TRBV5-1 and TRBJ2-5; the D gene is possibly TRBD2 (6 bases). This CDR3 is built from 15 residues. Trimming took 0 bases from V and 2 from J, leaving 11 bases between them. The germline V gene encodes CDR1 SGHRS and CDR2 YFSETQ. DNA for the CDR3: TGCGCCAGCAGCTTGGTACGGGCGGGGCAAGAGACCCAGTACTTC. This sequence encodes CASSLVRAGQETQYF.

Comments on this clonotype: The junction departs from germline at one end; a sequencing error may be responsible. The CDR3 spells CASSPRALHSDEQFF. The CDR3 DNA sequence: TGTGCCAGCTCCCCACGAGCGCTGCATTCTGATGAGCAGTTCTTC. The V call is TRBV18, the J call TRBJ2-1, with unresolved D. Looked up from germline, CDR1 is KGHSH and CDR2 is LQKENI. CDR3 size: 15 residues.

This clonotype was seen only a few times. The J gene is TRBJ2-7, the V gene TRBV5-1, with 12 bases identical to TRBD2. The CDR3 length is 17 residues. The ends lost 4 bases at V and 4 bases at J; junction bases unmatched: 12. The germline V gene encodes CDR1 SGHRS and CDR2 YFSETQ. CDR3 sequence (DNA): TGCGCCAGCAGCCTCGGACTAGCGGGGACCCTGTTTTACGAGCAGTACTTC. Protein: CASSLGLAGTLFYEQYF.

The chain links TRBV7-8 to TRBJ2-1; the match to TRBD2 covers 7 bases. CDR1 and CDR2 from the germline V gene are SGHVS and FQNEAQ. CDR3 length: 13 residues. The V segment lost 7 bases and the J segment 7 bases; nucleotides outside the gene matches: 7. The CDR3 coding sequence is TGTGCCAGCACGCCACTAGCGAAGAATGAGCAGTTCTTC. It is translated as CASTPLAKNEQFF.

The chain links TRBV12-3 or TRBV12-4 to TRBJ2-3; 7 positions agree with TRBD1. CDR3 size: 11 residues. V shed 8 bases, J shed 13 bases, and the junction held 9 bases outside the gene matches. The DNA for the CDR3 is TGTGCCAGCTCCCTGACAGGGAGTAAGTATTTT. Its protein product is CASSLTGSKYF.

The chain employs TRBV24-1 and TRBJ2-3, with a tentative D call TRBD1 (6 bases). The germline gives CDR1 KGHDR, CDR2 SFDVKD. The CDR3 is 15 amino acids. The ends were cut back, 2 bases at V and 4 bases at J, with 12 bases in the middle. CDR3 coding DNA: TGTGCCACCAGTGATTCTCGACAGGCCGCAGATACGCAGTATTTT. This encodes CATSDSRQAADTQYF.

This clonotype has more than one count but fewer than ten. The rearrangement links TRBV11-3 to TRBJ2-3; no reliable D call. This CDR3 spans 13 amino acids. The ends were cut back, 3 bases at V and 1 base at J, with 5 bases in the middle. Germline values: CDR1 SGHNT, CDR2 YENEEA. CDR3 amino acids: CASSFERTDTQYF. The CDR3 coding sequence is TGTGCCAGCAGCTTCGAGCGCACAGATACGCAGTATTTT. Supplemented by reference TRBV11-3 and TRBJ2-3, the full variable domain reads EAGVVQSPRYKIIEKKQPVAFWCNPISGHNTLYWYLQNLGQGPELLIRYENEEAVDDSQLPKDRFSAERLKGVDSTLKIQPAELGDSAVYLCASSFERTDTQYFGPGTRLTVL.